Below, 25 T cell receptor beta chains from the same sample are listed, as sequenced in a study of blood T cell repertoires in COVID-19. Clones were sequenced by immunoSEQ multiplex PCR, and TCRdb holds only the in-frame ones, with some missing. The table includes approximately 250,000 clones, just under 90% detected once. Sequenced input: PBMCs or T cells enriched from blood (not recorded which). The receptors stem from a woman between 25 and 40 years old with acute COVID-19.

V gene TRBV27 combines with J gene TRBJ2-3; D unresolved. Trimming took off 6 bases at V and 2 bases at J, with 18 bases between the two ends. The CDR3 is 16 residues long. The germline gives CDR1 MNHEY, CDR2 SMNVEV (reference sequence). The CDR3 sequence is CASSLSIIPNTDTQYF. CDR3 coding DNA: TGTGCCAGCAGCCTCAGTATTATCCCCAACACAGATACGCAGTATTTT.

This sequence joins TRBV11-2 and TRBJ1-6; D not certain. With 1 base removed from V and 5 bases from J, the gap between germline ends came to 9 bases. Germline CDR1 and CDR2: SGHAT and FQNNGV. The CDR3 is 15 amino acids. The chain's CDR3 is CASSLVSSNNSPLHF. CDR3 DNA sequence: TGTGCCAGCAGCTTAGTTAGCAGCAATAATTCACCCCTCCACTTT.

This clone was seen a few times. V usage is TRBV28 and J usage is TRBJ2-2, with 8 bases aligning to TRBD1. There are 17 residues in the CDR3. Losses at the gene ends were 8 bases for V and 1 base for J; bases not matched to a gene: 12. Germline V lookup: CDR1 MDHEN, CDR2 SYDVKM. The CDR3, as DNA: TGTGCCAGCCTGGGTCAAACCGGGACAGGGAACACCGGGGAGCTGTTTTTT. Protein sequence: CASLGQTGTGNTGELFF.

This clone was observed a handful of times. V usage is TRBV5-6 and J usage is TRBJ1-1; no definite D call. Germline V lookup: CDR1 SGHDT, CDR2 YYEEEE. The CDR3 length is 13 residues. Trimming left V 4 bases short and J 4 bases short, with 11 bases between. The CDR3: CASSLRGTTEAFF. The CDR3 nucleotides are TGTGCCAGCAGCCTCCGGGGAACCACTGAAGCTTTCTTT.

This chain connects TRBV19 to TRBJ2-1, with 13 bases matching TRBD2. Germline CDR1 LNHDA, CDR2 SQIVND (reference sequence). The CDR3 length is 18 residues. With V trimmed by 4 bases and J by 6 bases, 12 bases remained unmatched. The DNA for the CDR3 is TGTGCCAGTAGTACACTAGCGGGAGGGCCTGTTGGGGTCAATGAGCAGTTCTTC. Protein product: CASSTLAGGPVGVNEQFF.

The CDR3 nucleotides are TGTGCCAGCAGATTCTCGGGACTAGCGGGAGCCGGCGAGCAGTACTTC. Protein: CASRFSGLAGAGEQYF. The J gene is TRBJ2-7, the V gene TRBV28, with 14 positions matching TRBD2. The CDR3 length is 16 residues. Germline assignment: CDR1 MDHEN and CDR2 SYDVKM. The V segment lost 6 bases and the J segment 6 bases; nucleotides outside the gene matches: 10.

The chain joins TRBV19 to TRBJ2-2; a possible D gene is TRBD1 (6 bases). Germline V CDR1 and CDR2: LNHDA, SQIVND (reference sequence). The length of the CDR3 is 15 residues. Trimming removed 10 bases at V and 2 bases at J, with 17 bases between. The CDR3 nucleotides are TGTGCCACAAGAAGGTGGGGGCCTAACACCGGGGAGCTGTTTTTT. Amino acids: CATRRWGPNTGELFF.

The rearrangement links TRBV1 to TRBJ1-3; the D call TRBD1 from the table was never checked on the DNA. TRBV1 has pseudogene status. This CDR3 is built from 16 residues. This CDR3 reads CTSSQDYQGSGNTIYF. The CDR3 DNA is TGCACCAGCAGCCAAGATTACCAGGGTTCTGGAAACACCATATATTTT.

The V and J genes are TRBV6-5 and TRBJ2-7; weak D call: TRBD1 (6 bases). V lost 7 bases to trimming and J lost 1 base, with 17 bases between them. Germline CDR1 reads MNHEY; CDR2 reads SVGAGI. This CDR3 is 15 amino acids long. CDR3 region: CASTSIRGSSYEQYF. CDR3 in DNA: TGTGCCAGCACTTCAATCAGGGGAAGTTCCTACGAGCAGTACTTC.

The chain combines TRBV28 with TRBJ1-1, with D unresolved. There are 11 residues in the CDR3. The V and J ends lost 10 bases and 4 bases respectively, with 10 bases between them. Germline CDR1 and CDR2: MDHEN and SYDVKM. CDR3 residues: CAISWATEAFF. For the CDR3, the DNA is TGTGCCATATCTTGGGCCACTGAAGCTTTCTTT.

V gene TRBV2 combines with J gene TRBJ2-5; TRBD2 is a possible D gene (5 bases). Trimming shortened V by 3 bases and J by 2 bases, and 7 bases separated the two germline ends. The CDR3 totals 13 residues. Germline V gives CDR1 SNHLY, CDR2 FYNNEI. The CDR3 DNA reads as TGTGCCAGCAGTGATCTAGCTCAAGAGACCCAGTACTTC. Protein sequence: CASSDLAQETQYF.

The CDR3 coding sequence is TGTGCCAGCAGTTTAGGAAATGGACTAGCCAAGGCCGGGGAGCTGTTTTTT. Translating gives CASSLGNGLAKAGELFF. V and J are TRBV27 and TRBJ2-2; TRBD2 matches 8 bases. The J segment lost 6 bases and the V segment lost 2 bases, leaving 11 bases of the junction unmatched. The germline gives CDR1 MNHEY, CDR2 SMNVEV (reference sequence). The CDR3 loop spans 17 amino acids.

The genes are TRBV29-1 and TRBJ1-2, with TRBD1 matching over 9 bases. V shed 7 bases and J 3 bases; nucleotides not matched to a gene: 3. The CDR3 has 12 amino acids. Germline V gene data show CDR1 as SQVTM and CDR2 as ANQGSEA. The DNA for the CDR3 is TGCAGCGCCCGGACAGGGGACTATGGCTACACCTTC. Translated: CSARTGDYGYTF.

This clone was seen only once. The rearrangement joins TRBV19 to TRBJ1-5, with 9 bases matching TRBD1. Germline CDR1 reads LNHDA; CDR2 reads SQIVND (reference sequence). The CDR3 has 18 amino acids. V shed 9 bases and J 0 bases; nucleotides not matched to a gene: 15. Written as DNA, the CDR3 is TGTGCCAGCTCCGGGACGACCGGGACAGGGAATAGCAATCAGCCCCAGCATTTT. Its protein is CASSGTTGTGNSNQPQHF. Filled out from reference TRBV19 and TRBJ1-5, the complete variable domain reads DGGITQSPKYLFRKEGQNVTLSCEQNLNHDAMYWYRQDPGQGLRLIYYSQIVNDFQKGDIAEGYSVSREKKESFPLTVTSAQKNPTAFYLCASSGTTGTGNSNQPQHFGDGTRLSIL.

In nucleotides, the CDR3 is TGTGCCAGCAGTTTTCCTCCTTTCGGCGAGCAGTACTTC. Encoded protein: CASSFPPFGEQYF. The V gene is TRBV27, the J gene TRBJ2-7; D is ambiguous. Germline-derived CDR1 and CDR2 are MNHEY and SMNVEV (reference sequence). The V end was cut by 3 bases, the J end by 6 bases, with 12 bases between. The length of the CDR3 is 13 residues.

The gene calls are TRBV5-1 and TRBJ1-1; D unclear. The V gene lost 3 bases and the J gene lost 4 bases, with 16 bases spanning the gap. CDR3 length: 15 residues. Germline V gene sequence: CDR1 SGHRS, CDR2 YFSETQ. The CDR3 DNA reads as TGCGCCAGCAGCTCAATGGAGGGTCTATCCACTGAAGCTTTCTTT. Residues: CASSSMEGLSTEAFF.

V and J are TRBV28 and TRBJ2-1; 10 nucleotides match TRBD2. Germline trimming cut 3 bases from V and 6 bases from J; bases unmatched to any gene: 5. The CDR3 extends over 15 amino acids. Germline values: CDR1 MDHEN, CDR2 SYDVKM. DNA of the CDR3: TGTGCCAGCAGTTTCGGGCTAGCGGGAGCCAATGAGCAGTTCTTC. Protein sequence: CASSFGLAGANEQFF.

This chain uses TRBV19 with TRBJ2-1, with 9 bases that match TRBD2. Germline V gene lookup returns CDR1 LNHDA and CDR2 SQIVND (reference sequence). The CDR3 is made up of 15 amino acids. Trimming took 10 bases from V and 7 from J; bases not matched to a gene: 14. CDR3 amino acids: CATQWASGGMNEQFF. The CDR3 coding sequence is TGTGCCACCCAGTGGGCGAGCGGGGGGATGAATGAGCAGTTCTTC.

The rearrangement joins TRBV5-1 to TRBJ2-1, with D maybe TRBD2 (7 bases). The V gene's germline CDR1 is SGHRS and CDR2 YFSETQ. The CDR3 covers 16 residues. V was clipped by 4 bases and J by 9 bases, with 23 bases between them. CDR3 region: CASSPEGGYSGTEQFF. In DNA, the CDR3 is TGCGCCAGCAGCCCCGAGGGGGGGTACTCAGGCACTGAGCAGTTCTTC.

The chain links TRBV5-4 to TRBJ2-1, with 12 nucleotides matching TRBD2. V was clipped by 3 bases and J by 2 bases; unmatched bases: 6. This CDR3 has 17 residues. The V gene's germline CDR1 is SGHNT and CDR2 YYREEE (reference sequence). The CDR3 DNA is TGTGCCAGCAGCTCGGGCTCTAGCGGGAGGGCCTACAATGAGCAGTTCTTC. Its protein product is CASSSGSSGRAYNEQFF.

The chain has TRBV10-3 and TRBJ2-4; 10 nucleotides align to TRBD2. This CDR3 spans 20 amino acids. CDR1 and CDR2 from the germline V gene are ENHRY and SYGVKD. Germline trimming cut 0 bases from V and 1 base from J; bases unmatched to any gene: 12. DNA of the CDR3: TGTGCCATCAGTGAGTCACCGACTAGCGGGTCCCACGGGGCCAAAAACATTCAGTACTTC. Translation gives CAISESPTSGSHGAKNIQYF.

The chain has TRBV5-1 and TRBJ2-7; 8 nucleotides agree with TRBD2. The CDR3 has 15 residues. Germline values: CDR1 SGHRS, CDR2 YFSETQ. Trimming cost V 3 bases and J 0 bases; bases outside gene matches: 5. DNA of the CDR3: TGCGCCAGCAGCTCCACTAGCGGCAGCTCCTACGAGCAGTACTTC. The encoded protein is CASSSTSGSSYEQYF.

This chain uses TRBV3-1 (or the pseudogene TRBV3-2) with TRBJ2-7; D might be TRBD1 (5 bases). Germline V gene sequence: CDR1 LGHDT, CDR2 YNNKEL (reference sequence). CDR3 length: 14 amino acids. V was pared by 4 bases and J by 2 bases, with 12 bases between. CDR3 sequence: CASSLRVGAYEQYF. The CDR3 nucleotides read TGTGCCAGCAGCCTCAGGGTAGGGGCCTACGAGCAGTACTTC.

The chain is built from TRBV6-1 and TRBJ2-4; tentative D call: TRBD2 (5 bases). The CDR3 spans 14 residues. With 0 bases removed from V and 4 bases from J, the gap between germline ends came to 7 bases. In germline, CDR1 is MNHNS, CDR2 SASEGT. As DNA, the CDR3 is TGTGCCAGCAGTGAAGCGGAGGTTAAAAACATTCAGTACTTC. Its translation is CASSEAEVKNIQYF.

The chain recombines TRBV6-6 with TRBJ1-2, with D hard to call. CDR1 and CDR2 (germline): MNHNY, SVGAGI (reference sequence). Trimming took 7 bases from V and 0 from J, leaving 12 bases between them. The CDR3 extends over 14 amino acids. The CDR3 DNA reads as TGTGCCAGCACCTCGCGCGGCCCTAACTATGGCTACACCTTC. Its translation: CASTSRGPNYGYTF.